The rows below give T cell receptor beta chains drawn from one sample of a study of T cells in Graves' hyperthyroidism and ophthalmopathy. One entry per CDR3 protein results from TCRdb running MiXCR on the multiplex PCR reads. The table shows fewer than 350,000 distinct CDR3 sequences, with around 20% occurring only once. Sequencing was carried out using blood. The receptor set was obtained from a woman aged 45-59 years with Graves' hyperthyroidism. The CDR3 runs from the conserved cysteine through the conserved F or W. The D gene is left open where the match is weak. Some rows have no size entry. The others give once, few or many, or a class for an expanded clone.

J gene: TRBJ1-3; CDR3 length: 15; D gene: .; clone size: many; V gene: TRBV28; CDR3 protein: CASSLSSGSGNTIYF; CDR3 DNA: TGTGCCAGCAGTTTATCCTCAGGGAGTGGAAACACCATATATTTT
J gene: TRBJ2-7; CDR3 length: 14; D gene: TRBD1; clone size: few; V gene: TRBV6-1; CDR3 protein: CASSVDRGRDEQYF; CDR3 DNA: TGTGCCAGCAGTGTCGACAGGGGGCGGGACGAGCAGTACTTC
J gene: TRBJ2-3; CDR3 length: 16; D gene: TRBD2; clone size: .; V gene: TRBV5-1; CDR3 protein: CASSQDPTSNSDTQYF; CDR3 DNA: TGCGCCAGCAGCCAAGATCCGACTAGCAACTCAGATACGCAGTATTTT
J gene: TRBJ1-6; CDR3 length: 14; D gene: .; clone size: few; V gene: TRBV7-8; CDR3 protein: CASSQDFSHSPLHF; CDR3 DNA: TGTGCCAGCAGCCAGGACTTTTCCCATTCACCCCTCCACTTT
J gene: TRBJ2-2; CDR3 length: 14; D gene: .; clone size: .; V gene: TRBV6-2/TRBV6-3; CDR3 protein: CASSRTETTGELFF; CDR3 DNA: TGTGCCAGCAGTCGAACAGAGACGACCGGGGAGCTGTTTTTT
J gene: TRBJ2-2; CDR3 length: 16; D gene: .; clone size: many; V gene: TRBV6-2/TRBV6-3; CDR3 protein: CASSYVVPGGTGELFF; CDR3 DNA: TGTGCCAGCAGTTACGTAGTCCCAGGTGGCACCGGGGAGCTGTTTTTT
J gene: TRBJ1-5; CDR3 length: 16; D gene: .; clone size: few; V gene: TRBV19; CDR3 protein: CASSITSGDSNQPQHF; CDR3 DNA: TGTGCCAGTAGTATAACTTCAGGGGATAGCAATCAGCCCCAGCATTTT
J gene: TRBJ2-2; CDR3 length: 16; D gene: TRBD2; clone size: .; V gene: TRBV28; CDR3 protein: CASSSGTSGNTGELFF; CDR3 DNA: TGTGCCAGCAGTTCCGGGACTAGCGGGAACACCGGGGAGCTGTTTTTT
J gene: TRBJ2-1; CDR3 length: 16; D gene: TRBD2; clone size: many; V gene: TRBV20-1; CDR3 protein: CSARHGAASGWYEQFF; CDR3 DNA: TGCAGTGCTAGACACGGGGCGGCTAGCGGTTGGTATGAGCAGTTCTTC
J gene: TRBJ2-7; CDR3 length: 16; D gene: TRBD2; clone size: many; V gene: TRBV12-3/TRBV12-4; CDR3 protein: CASSRSASGRAYEQYF; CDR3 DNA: TGTGCCAGCAGCCGTAGTGCTAGCGGGAGGGCCTACGAGCAGTACTTC
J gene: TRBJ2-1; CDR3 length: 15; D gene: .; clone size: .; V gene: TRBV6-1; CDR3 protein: CASSRGGTLYNEQFF; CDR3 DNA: TGTGCCAGCAGTCGAGGGGGGACACTTTACAATGAGCAGTTCTTC
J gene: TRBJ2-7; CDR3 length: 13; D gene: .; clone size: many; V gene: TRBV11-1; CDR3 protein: CASSRRGLYEQYF; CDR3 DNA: TGTGCCAGCAGCCGTCGTGGCCTCTACGAGCAGTACTTC